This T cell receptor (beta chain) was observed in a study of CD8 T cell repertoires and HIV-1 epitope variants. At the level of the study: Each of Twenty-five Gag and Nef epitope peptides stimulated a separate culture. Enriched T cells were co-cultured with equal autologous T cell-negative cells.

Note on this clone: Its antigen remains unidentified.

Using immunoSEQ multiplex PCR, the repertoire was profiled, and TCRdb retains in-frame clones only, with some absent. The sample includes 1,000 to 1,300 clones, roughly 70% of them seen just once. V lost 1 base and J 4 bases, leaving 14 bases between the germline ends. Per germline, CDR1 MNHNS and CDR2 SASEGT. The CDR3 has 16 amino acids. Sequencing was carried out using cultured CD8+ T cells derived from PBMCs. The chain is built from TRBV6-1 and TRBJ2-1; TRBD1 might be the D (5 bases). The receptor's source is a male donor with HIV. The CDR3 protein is CASSEGVQQGYNEQFF. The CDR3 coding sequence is TGTGCCAGCAGTGAAGGGGTGCAGCAGGGTTACAATGAGCAGTTCTTC.